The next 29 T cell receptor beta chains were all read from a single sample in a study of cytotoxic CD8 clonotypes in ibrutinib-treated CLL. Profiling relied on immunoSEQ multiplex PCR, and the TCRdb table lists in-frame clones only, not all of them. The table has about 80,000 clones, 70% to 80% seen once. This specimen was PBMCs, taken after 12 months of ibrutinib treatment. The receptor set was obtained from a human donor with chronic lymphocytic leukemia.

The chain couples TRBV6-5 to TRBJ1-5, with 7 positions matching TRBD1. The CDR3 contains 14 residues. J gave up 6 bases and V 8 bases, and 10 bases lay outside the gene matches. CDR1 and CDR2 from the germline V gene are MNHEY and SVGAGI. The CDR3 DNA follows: TGTGCCAGCCGCCGAGGGGGCTCCGGTCAGCCCCAGCATTTT. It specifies CASRRGGSGQPQHF.

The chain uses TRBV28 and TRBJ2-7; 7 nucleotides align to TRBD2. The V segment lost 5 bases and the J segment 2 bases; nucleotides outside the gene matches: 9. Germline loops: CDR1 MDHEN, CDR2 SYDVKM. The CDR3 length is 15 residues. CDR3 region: CASSTGGGEAYEQYF. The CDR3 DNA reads TGTGCCAGCAGTACCGGTGGGGGGGAGGCCTACGAGCAGTACTTC.

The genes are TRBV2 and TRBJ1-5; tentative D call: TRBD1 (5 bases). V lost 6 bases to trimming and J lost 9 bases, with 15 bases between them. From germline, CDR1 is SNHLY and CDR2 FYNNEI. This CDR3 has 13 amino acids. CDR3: CASRDGGGGPQHF. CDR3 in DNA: TGTGCCAGCAGGGATGGGGGGGGAGGGCCCCAGCATTTT.

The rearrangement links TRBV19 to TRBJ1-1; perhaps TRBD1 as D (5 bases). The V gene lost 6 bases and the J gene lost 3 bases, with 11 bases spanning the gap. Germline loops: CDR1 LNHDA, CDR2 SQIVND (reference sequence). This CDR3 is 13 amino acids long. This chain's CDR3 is CASRPRGDTEAFF. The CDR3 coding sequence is TGTGCCAGTAGGCCCCGGGGGGACACTGAAGCTTTCTTT. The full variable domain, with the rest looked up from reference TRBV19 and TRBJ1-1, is DGGITQSPKYLFRKEGQNVTLSCEQNLNHDAMYWYRQDPGQGLRLIYYSQIVNDFQKGDIAEGYSVSREKKESFPLTVTSAQKNPTAFYLCASRPRGDTEAFFGQGTRLTVV.

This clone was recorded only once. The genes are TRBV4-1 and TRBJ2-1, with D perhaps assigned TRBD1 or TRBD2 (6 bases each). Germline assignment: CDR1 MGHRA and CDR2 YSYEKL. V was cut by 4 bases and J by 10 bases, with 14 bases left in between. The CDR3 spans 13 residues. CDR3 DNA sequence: TGCGCCAGCAGCCGAGGGGGGATCCTCGAGCAGTTCTTC. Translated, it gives CASSRGGILEQFF.

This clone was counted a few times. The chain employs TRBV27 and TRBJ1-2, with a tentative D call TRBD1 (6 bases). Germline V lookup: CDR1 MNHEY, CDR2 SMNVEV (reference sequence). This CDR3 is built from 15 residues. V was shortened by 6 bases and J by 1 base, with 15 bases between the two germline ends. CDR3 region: CASRLQGQLNYGYTF. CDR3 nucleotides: TGTGCCAGCAGATTACAGGGCCAGCTTAACTATGGCTACACCTTC.

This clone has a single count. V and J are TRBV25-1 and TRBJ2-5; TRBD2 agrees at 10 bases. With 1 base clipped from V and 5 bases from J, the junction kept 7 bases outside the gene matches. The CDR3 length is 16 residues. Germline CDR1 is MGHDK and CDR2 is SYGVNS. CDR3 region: CASSEFGLAGAETQYF. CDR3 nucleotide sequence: TGTGCCAGCAGTGAATTTGGGCTAGCGGGAGCGGAGACCCAGTACTTC.

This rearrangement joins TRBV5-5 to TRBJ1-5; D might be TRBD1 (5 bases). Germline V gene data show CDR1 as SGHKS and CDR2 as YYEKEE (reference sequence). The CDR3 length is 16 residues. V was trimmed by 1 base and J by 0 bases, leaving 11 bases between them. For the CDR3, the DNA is TGTGCCAGCAGCTTGATGACAGACCATAGCAATCAGCCCCAGCATTTT. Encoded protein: CASSLMTDHSNQPQHF.

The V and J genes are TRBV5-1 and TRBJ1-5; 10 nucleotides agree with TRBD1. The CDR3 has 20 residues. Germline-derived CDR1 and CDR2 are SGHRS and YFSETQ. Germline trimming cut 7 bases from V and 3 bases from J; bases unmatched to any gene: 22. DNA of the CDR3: TGCGCCAGCCTCCATCCCCGGGACAGGGGATACCCCAACCCCAATCAGCCCCAGCATTTT. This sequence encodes CASLHPRDRGYPNPNQPQHF.

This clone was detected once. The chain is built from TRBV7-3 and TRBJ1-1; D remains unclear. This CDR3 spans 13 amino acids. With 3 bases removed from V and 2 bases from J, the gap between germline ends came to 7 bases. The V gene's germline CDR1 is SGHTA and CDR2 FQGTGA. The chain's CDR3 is CASSFGLNTEAFF. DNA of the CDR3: TGTGCCAGCAGCTTTGGGCTTAACACTGAAGCTTTCTTT. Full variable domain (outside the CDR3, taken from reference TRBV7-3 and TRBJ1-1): GAGVSQTPSNKVTEKGKYVELRCDPISGHTALYWYRQSLGQGPEFLIYFQGTGAADDSGLPNDRFFAVRPEGSVSTLKIQRTERGDSAVYLCASSFGLNTEAFFGQGTRLTVV.

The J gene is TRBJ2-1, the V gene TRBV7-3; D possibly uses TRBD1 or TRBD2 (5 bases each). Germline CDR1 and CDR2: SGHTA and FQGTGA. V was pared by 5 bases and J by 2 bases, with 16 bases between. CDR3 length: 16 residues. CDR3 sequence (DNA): TGTGCCAGCAGCCCCCAGGGACCCCCAACCTACAATGAGCAGTTCTTC. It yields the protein CASSPQGPPTYNEQFF.

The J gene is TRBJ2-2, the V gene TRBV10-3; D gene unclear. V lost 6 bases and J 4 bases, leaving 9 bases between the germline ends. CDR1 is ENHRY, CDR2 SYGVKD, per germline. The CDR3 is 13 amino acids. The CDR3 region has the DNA TGTGCCATCAGGGGGTCACTCACCGGGGAGCTGTTTTTT. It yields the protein CAIRGSLTGELFF.

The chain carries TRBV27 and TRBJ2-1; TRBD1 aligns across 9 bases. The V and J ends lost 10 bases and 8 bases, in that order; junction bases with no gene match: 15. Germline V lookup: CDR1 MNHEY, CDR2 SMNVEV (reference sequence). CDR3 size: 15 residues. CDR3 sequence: CATRKIGTGQHEQFF. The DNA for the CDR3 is TGTGCCACCAGGAAAATAGGGACAGGGCAGCATGAGCAGTTCTTC.

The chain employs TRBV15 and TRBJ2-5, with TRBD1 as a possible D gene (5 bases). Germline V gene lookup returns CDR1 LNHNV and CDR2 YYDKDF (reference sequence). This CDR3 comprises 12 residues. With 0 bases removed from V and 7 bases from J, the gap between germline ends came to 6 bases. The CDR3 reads CATSRDQGTQYF. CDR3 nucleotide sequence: TGTGCCACCAGCAGAGATCAGGGGACCCAGTACTTC.

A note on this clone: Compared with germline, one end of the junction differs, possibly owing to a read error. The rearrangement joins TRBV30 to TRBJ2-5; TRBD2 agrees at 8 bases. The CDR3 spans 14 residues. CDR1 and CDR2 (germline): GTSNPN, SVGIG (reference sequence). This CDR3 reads CAGRKTGLGETQYF. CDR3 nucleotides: TGTGCCGGGAGAAAAACGGGACTAGGAGAGACCCAGTACTTC.

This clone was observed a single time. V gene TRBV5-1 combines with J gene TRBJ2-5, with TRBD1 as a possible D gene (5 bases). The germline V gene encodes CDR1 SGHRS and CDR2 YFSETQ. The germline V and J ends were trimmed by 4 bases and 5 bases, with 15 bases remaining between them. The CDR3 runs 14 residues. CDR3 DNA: TGCGCCAGCAGCGAGTCGACAGTTAGGGAGACCCAGTACTTC. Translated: CASSESTVRETQYF.

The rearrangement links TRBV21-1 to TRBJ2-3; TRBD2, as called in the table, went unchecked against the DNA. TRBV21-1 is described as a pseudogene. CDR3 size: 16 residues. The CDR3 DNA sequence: TGTGCCAGCAGCAAGGGACTAGCGGGGCACACAGATACGCAGTATTTT. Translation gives CASSKGLAGHTDTQYF.

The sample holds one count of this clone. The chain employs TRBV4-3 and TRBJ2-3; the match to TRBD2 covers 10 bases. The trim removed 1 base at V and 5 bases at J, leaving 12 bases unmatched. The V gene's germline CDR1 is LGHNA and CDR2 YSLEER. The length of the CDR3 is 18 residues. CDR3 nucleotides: TGCGCCAGCAGCCAAGTACTAGTCCTAGCGGGAGTTGGAGATACGCAGTATTTT. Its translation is CASSQVLVLAGVGDTQYF.

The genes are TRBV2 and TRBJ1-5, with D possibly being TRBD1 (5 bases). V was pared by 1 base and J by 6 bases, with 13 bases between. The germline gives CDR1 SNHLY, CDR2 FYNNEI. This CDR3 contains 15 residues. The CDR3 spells CASSEGDPRGQPQHF. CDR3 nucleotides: TGTGCCAGCAGTGAAGGGGACCCCCGGGGTCAGCCCCAGCATTTT.

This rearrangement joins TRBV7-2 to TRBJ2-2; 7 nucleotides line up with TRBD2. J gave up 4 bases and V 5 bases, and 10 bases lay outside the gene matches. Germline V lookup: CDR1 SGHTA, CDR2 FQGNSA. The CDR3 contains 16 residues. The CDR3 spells CASSPRLWGGTGELFF. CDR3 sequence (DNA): TGTGCCAGCAGCCCCCGTTTGTGGGGGGGCACCGGGGAGCTGTTTTTT.

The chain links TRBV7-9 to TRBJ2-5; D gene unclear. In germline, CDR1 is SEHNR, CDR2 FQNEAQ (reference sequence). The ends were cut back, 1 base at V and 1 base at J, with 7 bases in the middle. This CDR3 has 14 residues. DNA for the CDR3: TGTGCCAGCAGCTTAGTAGGTACCCAAGAGACCCAGTACTTC. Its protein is CASSLVGTQETQYF.

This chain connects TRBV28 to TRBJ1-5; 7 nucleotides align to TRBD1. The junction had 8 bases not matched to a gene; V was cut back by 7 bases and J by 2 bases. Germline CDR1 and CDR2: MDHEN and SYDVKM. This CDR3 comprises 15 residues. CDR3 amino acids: CASTPPDRGNQPQHF. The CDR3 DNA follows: TGTGCCAGCACACCCCCTGACAGGGGCAATCAGCCCCAGCATTTT.

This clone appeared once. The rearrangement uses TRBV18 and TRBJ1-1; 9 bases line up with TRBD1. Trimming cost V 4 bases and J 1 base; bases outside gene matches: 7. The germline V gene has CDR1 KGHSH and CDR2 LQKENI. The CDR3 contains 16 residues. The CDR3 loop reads CASSHGTGQGNTEAFF. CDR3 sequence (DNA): TGTGCCAGCTCACATGGGACAGGGCAGGGGAACACTGAAGCTTTCTTT.

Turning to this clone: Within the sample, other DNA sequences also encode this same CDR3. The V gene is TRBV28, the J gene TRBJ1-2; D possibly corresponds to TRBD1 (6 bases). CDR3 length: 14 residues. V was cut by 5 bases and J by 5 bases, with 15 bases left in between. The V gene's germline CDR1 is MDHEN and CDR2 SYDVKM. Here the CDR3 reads CASSTGPLGYGYTF. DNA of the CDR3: TGTGCCAGCAGTACAGGGCCGCTCGGATATGGCTACACCTTC.

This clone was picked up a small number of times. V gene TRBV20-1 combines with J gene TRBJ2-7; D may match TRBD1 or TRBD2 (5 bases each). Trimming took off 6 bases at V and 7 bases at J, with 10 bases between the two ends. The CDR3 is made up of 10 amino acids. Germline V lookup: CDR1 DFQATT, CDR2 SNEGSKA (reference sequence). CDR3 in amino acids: CSAGLAEQYF. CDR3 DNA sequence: TGCAGTGCGGGGCTAGCTGAGCAGTACTTC.

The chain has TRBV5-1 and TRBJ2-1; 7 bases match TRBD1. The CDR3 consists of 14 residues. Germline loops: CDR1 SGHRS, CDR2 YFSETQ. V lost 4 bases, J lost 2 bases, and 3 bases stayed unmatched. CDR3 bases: TGCGCCAGCAGCACCGGACAGGCCTACAATGAGCAGTTCTTC. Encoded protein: CASSTGQAYNEQFF.

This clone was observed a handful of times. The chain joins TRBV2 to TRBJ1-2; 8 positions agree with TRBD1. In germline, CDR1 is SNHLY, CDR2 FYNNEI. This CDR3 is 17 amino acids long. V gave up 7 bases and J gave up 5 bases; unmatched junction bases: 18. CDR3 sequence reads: CASNRGAGGPSAYGYTF. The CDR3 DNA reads TGTGCCAGCAACCGAGGGGCAGGGGGCCCCTCCGCTTATGGCTACACCTTC.

CDR3: CASSYGHSPYNEQFF. Here the CDR3 DNA reads TGCGCCAGCAGCTACGGACATTCCCCCTACAATGAGCAGTTCTTC. The chain joins TRBV5-1 to TRBJ2-1; the D gene is possibly TRBD1 (5 bases). Germline V gene lookup returns CDR1 SGHRS and CDR2 YFSETQ. Trimming left V 3 bases short and J 2 bases short, with 12 bases between. The CDR3 is 15 residues long.

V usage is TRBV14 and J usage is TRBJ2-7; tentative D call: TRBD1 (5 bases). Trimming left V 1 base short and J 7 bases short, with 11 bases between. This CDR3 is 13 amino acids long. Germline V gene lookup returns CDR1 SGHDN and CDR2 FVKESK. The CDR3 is CASSQVGAWEQYF. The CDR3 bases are TGTGCCAGCAGCCAAGTTGGGGCCTGGGAGCAGTACTTC. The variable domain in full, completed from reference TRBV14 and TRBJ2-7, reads EAGVTQFPSHSVIEKGQTVTLRCDPISGHDNLYWYRRVMGKEIKFLLHFVKESKQDESGMPNNRFLAERTGGTYSTLKVQPAELEDSGVYFCASSQVGAWEQYFGPGTRLTVT.